This T cell receptor beta chain was identified in a study of blood T cell repertoires in COVID-19. Study-wide context: Whether acute or convalescent, the COVID-19 samples came from the United States, Italy and Spain. The cDNA or gDNA used as material had been derived from T cells, B-cell-depleted T cells, or PBMCs.

With respect to this clone: Additional DNA sequences in this sample encode the identical CDR3.

This CDR3 is 14 amino acids long. Germline V gives CDR1 MNHEY, CDR2 SMNVEV (reference sequence). Trimming took off 4 bases at V and 1 base at J, with 7 bases between the two ends. Original handling: It was from reference gene primer amplification that nucleated cell counts were estimated. The repertoire was sequenced with immunoSEQ multiplex PCR; TCRdb's copy has only in-frame clones and lacks some. D and trimming were read from the DNA, whereas the V and J calls and clone size are those reported in that table. Of approximately 250,000 clones listed, around nine tenths are singletons. This TCR was sampled from a man aged 40-55 years with active or convalescent COVID-19. The gene calls are TRBV27 and TRBJ2-2, with a possible D match to TRBD1 (6 bases). Specimen: peripheral blood. The DNA for the CDR3 is TGTGCCAGCAGTTGGGGGCAGAACACCGGGGAGCTGTTTTTT. Residues: CASSWGQNTGELFF.